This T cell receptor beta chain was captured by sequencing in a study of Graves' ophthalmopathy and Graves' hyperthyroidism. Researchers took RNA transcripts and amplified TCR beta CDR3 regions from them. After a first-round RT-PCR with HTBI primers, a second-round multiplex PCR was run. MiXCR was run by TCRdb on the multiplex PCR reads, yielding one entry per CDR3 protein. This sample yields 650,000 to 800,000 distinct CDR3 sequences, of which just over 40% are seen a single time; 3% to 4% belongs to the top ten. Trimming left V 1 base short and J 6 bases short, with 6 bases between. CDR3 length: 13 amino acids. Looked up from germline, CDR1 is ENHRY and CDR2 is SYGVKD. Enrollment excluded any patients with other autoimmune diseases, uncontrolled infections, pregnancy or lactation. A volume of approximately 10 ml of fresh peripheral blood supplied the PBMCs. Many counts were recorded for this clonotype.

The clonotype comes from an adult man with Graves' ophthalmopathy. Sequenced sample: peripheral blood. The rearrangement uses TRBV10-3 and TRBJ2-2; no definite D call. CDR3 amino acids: CAISELAAGELFF. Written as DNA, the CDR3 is TGTGCCATCAGTGAGTTGGCGGCCGGGGAGCTGTTTTTT.